The 3 T cell receptor beta chains below all came from one sample that was sequenced in a study of identifying expanded T cells in peripheral blood (dated by TCRdb to between 2019 and 2020). Library construction relied on the immunoSEQ multiplex PCR assay. What TCRdb holds here is the immuneACCESS table cut down to in-frame rearrangements. Part of the clones is not present; checked against another copy, under half of the missing clones reflect an unresolved V gene, and the others are unexplained. This sample gives around 95,000 clones in total; roughly 88% of them show up just once. The top ten clones comprise just over 5.5% of the sample. The material sequenced was blood. These receptors were taken from a person between 18 and 70 years old in good health.

The gene calls are TRBV5-1 and TRBJ1-6, with 8 bases fitting TRBD1. The CDR3 totals 15 residues. CDR1 is SGHRS and CDR2 is YFSETQ in the germline V gene. V trimming: 0 bases; J trimming: 6 bases; junction bases outside the gene matches: 2. The DNA of the CDR3 is TGCGCCAGCAGCTTGGGCGGGACAGGTAATTCACCCCTCCACTTT. Its protein product is CASSLGGTGNSPLHF.

The chain employs TRBV2 and TRBJ2-7, with 9 bases aligning to TRBD2. The CDR3 covers 14 residues. Germline CDR1 is SNHLY and CDR2 is FYNNEI. With 3 bases clipped from V and 6 bases from J, the junction kept 6 bases outside the gene matches. This CDR3 is CASSEALAGREQYF. As DNA, the CDR3 is TGTGCCAGCAGTGAGGCTCTAGCGGGACGCGAGCAGTACTTC.

This chain links TRBV28 with TRBJ2-3; 8 bases map to TRBD1. The germline CDR1 and CDR2 sequences are MDHEN and SYDVKM. With V trimmed by 8 bases and J by 8 bases, 6 bases remained unmatched. CDR3 length: 12 residues. Here the CDR3 reads CASGTGSSTQYF. The CDR3 DNA follows: TGTGCCAGCGGGACAGGATCCTCTACGCAGTATTTT.